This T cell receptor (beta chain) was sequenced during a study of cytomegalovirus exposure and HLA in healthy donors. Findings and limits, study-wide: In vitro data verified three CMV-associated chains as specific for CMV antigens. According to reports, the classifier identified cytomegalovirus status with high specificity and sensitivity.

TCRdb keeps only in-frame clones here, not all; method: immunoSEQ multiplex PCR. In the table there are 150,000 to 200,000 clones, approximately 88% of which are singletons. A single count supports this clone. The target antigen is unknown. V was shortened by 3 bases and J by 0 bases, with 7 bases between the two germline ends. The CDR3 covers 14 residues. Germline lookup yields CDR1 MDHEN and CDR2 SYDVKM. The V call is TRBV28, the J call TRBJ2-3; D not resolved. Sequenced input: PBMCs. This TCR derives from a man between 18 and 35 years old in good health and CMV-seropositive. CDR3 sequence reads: CASSLLRSTDTQYF. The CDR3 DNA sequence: TGTGCCAGCAGTTTGTTGAGGAGCACAGATACGCAGTATTTT.